This T cell receptor beta chain was captured by sequencing in a study of blood T cell repertoires in COVID-19. Study overall: Samples of COVID-19 (acute and convalescent) were obtained from the United States, Italy and Spain. T cells, B-cell-depleted T cells, or PBMCs provided the cDNA or gDNA that served as material.

Methods used by the authors: Counts of nucleated cells, estimated from reference gene primer amplification, were obtained. Profiling relied on immunoSEQ multiplex PCR, and the TCRdb table lists in-frame clones only, not all of them. V and J calls and clone size are copied from that table; D and trimming were computed from the DNA. The sample has about 140,000 clones, roughly 78% seen once. This clone has just a few counts. CDR1 and CDR2 (germline): LNHDA, SQIVND (reference sequence). The CDR3 is made up of 14 amino acids. Trimming stripped 5 bases from V and 4 bases from J, with 14 bases between. This receptor was taken from a man in his sixties with acute or convalescent COVID-19. The chain couples TRBV19 to TRBJ1-2; no definite D call. Sequences were obtained from peripheral blood. CDR3 amino acids: CASSAAGSVYGYTF. Written as DNA, the CDR3 is TGTGCCAGTAGTGCTGCCGGGAGTGTCTATGGCTACACCTTC.